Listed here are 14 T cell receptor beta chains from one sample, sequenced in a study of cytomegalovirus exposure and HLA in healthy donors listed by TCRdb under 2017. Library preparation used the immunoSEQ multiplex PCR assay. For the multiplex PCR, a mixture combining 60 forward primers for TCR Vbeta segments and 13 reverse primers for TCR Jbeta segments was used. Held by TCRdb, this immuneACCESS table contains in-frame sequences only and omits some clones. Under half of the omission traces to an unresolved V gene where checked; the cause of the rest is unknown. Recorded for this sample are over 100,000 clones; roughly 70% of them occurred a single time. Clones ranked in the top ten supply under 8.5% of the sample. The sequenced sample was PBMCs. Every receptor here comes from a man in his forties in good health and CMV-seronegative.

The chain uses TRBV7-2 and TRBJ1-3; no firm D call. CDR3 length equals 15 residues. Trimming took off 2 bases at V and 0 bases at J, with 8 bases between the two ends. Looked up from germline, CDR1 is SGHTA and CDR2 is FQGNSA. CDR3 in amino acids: CASSLYPYSGNTIYF. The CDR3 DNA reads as TGTGCCAGCAGCTTATATCCGTACTCTGGAAACACCATATATTTT.

The CDR3 loop is CATSRDTGNTQYF. The DNA for the CDR3 is TGTGCCACCAGCAGAGACACAGGGAATACGCAGTATTTT. The chain links TRBV15 to TRBJ2-3; D perhaps matches TRBD1 (6 bases). Germline CDR1 and CDR2: LNHNV and YYDKDF (reference sequence). The length of the CDR3 is 13 residues. The V gene lost 0 bases and the J gene lost 7 bases, with 8 bases spanning the gap.

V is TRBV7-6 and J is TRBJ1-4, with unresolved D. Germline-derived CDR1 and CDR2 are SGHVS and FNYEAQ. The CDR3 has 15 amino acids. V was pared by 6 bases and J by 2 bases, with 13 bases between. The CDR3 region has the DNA TGTGCCAGCAGACCCACGCAGATGACTAATGAAAAACTGTTTTTT. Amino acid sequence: CASRPTQMTNEKLFF.

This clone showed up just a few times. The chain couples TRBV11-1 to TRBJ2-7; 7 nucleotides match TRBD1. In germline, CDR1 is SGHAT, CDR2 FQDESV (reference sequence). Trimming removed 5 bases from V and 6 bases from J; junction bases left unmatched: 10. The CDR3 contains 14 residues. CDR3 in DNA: TGTGCCAGCAGCCGCAGGGGGAACAGGTGCGAGCAGTACTTC. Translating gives CASSRRGNRCEQYF.

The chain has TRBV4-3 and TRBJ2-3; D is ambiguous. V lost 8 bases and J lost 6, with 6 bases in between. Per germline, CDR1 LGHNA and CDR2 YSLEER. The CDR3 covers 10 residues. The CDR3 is CASGGDTQYF. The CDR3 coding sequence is TGCGCCAGCGGCGGCGATACGCAGTATTTT.

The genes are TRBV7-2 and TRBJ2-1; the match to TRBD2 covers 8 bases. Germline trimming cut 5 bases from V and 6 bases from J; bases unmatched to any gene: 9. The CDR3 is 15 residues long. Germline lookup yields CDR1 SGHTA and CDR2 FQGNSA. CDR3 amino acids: CASSLLFSGANEQFF. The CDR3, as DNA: TGTGCCAGCAGCCTCTTATTTAGCGGGGCCAATGAGCAGTTCTTC.

The CDR3 nucleotides are TGTGCCAGCAGAACCTCGGGACAGGGGTCTGGAAACACCATATATTTT. It encodes CASRTSGQGSGNTIYF. J is TRBJ1-3 and V is TRBV2, with 10 bases matching TRBD1. The V gene's germline CDR1 is SNHLY and CDR2 FYNNEI. The J segment lost 1 base and the V segment lost 6 bases, leaving 6 bases of the junction unmatched. This CDR3 spans 16 amino acids.

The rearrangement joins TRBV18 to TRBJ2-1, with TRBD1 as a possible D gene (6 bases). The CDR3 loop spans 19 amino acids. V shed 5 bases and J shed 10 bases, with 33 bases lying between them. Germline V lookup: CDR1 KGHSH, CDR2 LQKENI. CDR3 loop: CASSTTQGRTGRRISEQFF. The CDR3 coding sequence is TGTGCCAGCTCAACCACGCAGGGGCGGACTGGGCGTAGGATTTCAGAGCAGTTCTTC.

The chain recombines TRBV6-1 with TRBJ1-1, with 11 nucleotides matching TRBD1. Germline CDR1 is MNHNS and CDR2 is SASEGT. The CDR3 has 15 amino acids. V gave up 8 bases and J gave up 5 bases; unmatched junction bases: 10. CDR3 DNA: TGTGCCAGCGGATCAATCCGGGACAGGGGGACTGAAGCTTTCTTT. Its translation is CASGSIRDRGTEAFF.

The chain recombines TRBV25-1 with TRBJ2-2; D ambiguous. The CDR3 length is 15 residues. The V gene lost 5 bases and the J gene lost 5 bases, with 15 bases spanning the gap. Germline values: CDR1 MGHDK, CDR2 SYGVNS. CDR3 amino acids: CASSRLRRPTGELFF. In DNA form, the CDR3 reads TGTGCCAGCAGTCGTCTTCGCAGGCCTACCGGGGAGCTGTTTTTT.

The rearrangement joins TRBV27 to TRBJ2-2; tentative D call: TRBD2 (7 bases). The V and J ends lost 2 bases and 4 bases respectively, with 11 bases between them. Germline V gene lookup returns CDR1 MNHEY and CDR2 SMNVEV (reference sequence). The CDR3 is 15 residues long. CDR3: CASSLGGGATGELFF. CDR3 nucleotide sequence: TGTGCCAGCAGTTTAGGAGGGGGGGCCACCGGGGAGCTGTTTTTT.

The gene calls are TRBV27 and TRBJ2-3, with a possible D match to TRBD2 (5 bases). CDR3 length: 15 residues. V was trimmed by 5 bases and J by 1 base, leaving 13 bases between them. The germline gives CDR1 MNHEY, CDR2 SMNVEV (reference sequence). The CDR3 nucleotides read TGTGCCAGCAGTCCTTTAGGAGGAGGCACAGATACGCAGTATTTT. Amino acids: CASSPLGGGTDTQYF.

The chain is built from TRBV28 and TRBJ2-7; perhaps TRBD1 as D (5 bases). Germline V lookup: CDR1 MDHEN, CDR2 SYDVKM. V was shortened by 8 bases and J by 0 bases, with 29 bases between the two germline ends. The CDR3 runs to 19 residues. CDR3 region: CASVPRKGRAYYPSYEQYF. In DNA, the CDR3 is TGTGCCAGCGTCCCAAGGAAGGGCAGGGCCTACTATCCCTCCTACGAGCAGTACTTC.

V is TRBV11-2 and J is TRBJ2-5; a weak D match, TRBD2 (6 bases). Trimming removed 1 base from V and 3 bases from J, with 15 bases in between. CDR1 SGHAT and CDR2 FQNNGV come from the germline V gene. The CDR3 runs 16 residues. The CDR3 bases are TGTGCCAGCAGCTTAGTTTGGGGCGGGGTAAAAGAGACCCAGTACTTC. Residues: CASSLVWGGVKETQYF. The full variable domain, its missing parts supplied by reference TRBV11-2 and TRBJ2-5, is EAGVAQSPRYKIIEKRQSVAFWCNPISGHATLYWYQQILGQGPKLLIQFQNNGVVDDSQLPKDRFSAERLKGVDSTLKIQPAKLEDSAVYLCASSLVWGGVKETQYFGPGTRLLVL.